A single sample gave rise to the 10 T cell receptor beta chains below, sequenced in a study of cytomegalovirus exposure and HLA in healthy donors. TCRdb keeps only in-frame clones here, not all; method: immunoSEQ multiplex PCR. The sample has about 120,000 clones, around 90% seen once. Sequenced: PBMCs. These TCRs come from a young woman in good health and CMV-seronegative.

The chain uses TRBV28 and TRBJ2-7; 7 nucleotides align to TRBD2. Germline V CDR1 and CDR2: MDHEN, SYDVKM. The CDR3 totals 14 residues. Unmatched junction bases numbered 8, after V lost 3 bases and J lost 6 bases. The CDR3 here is CASSFGGREREQYF. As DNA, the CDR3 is TGTGCCAGCAGTTTCGGTGGGAGGGAACGCGAGCAGTACTTC.

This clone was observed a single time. CDR3 sequence: CASTQTGAVTEAFF. The DNA of the CDR3 is TGTGCCAGCACTCAAACAGGGGCGGTCACTGAAGCTTTCTTT. The chain joins TRBV25-1 to TRBJ1-1, with 7 bases that match TRBD1. From germline, CDR1 is MGHDK and CDR2 SYGVNS. V dropped 7 bases and J dropped 4; count of bases not matched to a gene: 9. The CDR3 is 14 residues long.

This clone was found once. The CDR3 region is CASSPQTSGRRYF. For the CDR3, the DNA is TGTGCCAGCAGCCCCCAGACTAGCGGGAGGCGATATTTT. The chain combines TRBV9 with TRBJ2-3, with TRBD2 matching over 13 bases. The CDR3 consists of 13 residues. V shed 4 bases, J shed 15 bases, and the junction held 8 bases outside the gene matches. CDR1 is SGDLS, CDR2 YYNGEE, per germline.

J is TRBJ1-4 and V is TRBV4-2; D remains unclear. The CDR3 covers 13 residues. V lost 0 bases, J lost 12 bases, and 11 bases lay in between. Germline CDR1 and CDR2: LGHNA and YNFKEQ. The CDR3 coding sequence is TGTGCCAGCAGCCAAGACGCTCCCGGGGAACTGTTTTTT. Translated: CASSQDAPGELFF.

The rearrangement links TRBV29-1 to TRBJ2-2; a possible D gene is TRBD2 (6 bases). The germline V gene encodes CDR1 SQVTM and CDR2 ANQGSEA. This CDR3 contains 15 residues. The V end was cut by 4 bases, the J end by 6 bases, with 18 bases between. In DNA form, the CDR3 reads TGCAGCGTTGTTGGGTCTGGGGGGAGTGCCGGGGAGCTGTTTTTT. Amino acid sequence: CSVVGSGGSAGELFF.

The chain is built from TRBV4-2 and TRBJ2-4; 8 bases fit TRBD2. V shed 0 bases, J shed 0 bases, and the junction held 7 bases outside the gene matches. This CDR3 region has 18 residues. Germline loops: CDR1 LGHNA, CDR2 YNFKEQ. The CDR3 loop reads CASSQDEGAGVAKNIQYF. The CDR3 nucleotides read TGTGCCAGCAGCCAAGATGAAGGAGCGGGAGTAGCCAAAAACATTCAGTACTTC.

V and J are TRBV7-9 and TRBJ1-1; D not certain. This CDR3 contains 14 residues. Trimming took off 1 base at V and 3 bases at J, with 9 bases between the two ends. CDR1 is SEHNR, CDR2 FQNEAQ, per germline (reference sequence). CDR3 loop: CASSLVGGDTEAFF. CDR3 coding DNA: TGTGCCAGCAGCTTAGTAGGCGGAGACACTGAAGCTTTCTTT.

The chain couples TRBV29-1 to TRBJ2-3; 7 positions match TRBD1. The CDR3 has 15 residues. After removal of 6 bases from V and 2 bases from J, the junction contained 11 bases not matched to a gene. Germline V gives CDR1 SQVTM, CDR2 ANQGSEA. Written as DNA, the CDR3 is TGCAGCGTGGGGGACAGTTTCACGTTCACAGATACGCAGTATTTT. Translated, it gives CSVGDSFTFTDTQYF.

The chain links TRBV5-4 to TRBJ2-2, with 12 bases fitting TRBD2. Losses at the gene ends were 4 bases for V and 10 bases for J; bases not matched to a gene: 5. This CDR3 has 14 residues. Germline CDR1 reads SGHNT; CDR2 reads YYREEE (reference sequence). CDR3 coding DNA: TGTGCCAGCAGCCTAGCGGGAGGGCCCGCGGAGCTGTTTTTT. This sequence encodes CASSLAGGPAELFF.

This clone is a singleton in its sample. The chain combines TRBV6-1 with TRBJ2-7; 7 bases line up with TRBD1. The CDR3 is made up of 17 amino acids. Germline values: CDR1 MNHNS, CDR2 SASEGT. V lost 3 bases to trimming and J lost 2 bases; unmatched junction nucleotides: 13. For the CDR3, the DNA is TGTGCCAGCAGTGAGGGGTTAGGGACAGACGGGGCCTACGAGCAGTACTTC. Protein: CASSEGLGTDGAYEQYF.